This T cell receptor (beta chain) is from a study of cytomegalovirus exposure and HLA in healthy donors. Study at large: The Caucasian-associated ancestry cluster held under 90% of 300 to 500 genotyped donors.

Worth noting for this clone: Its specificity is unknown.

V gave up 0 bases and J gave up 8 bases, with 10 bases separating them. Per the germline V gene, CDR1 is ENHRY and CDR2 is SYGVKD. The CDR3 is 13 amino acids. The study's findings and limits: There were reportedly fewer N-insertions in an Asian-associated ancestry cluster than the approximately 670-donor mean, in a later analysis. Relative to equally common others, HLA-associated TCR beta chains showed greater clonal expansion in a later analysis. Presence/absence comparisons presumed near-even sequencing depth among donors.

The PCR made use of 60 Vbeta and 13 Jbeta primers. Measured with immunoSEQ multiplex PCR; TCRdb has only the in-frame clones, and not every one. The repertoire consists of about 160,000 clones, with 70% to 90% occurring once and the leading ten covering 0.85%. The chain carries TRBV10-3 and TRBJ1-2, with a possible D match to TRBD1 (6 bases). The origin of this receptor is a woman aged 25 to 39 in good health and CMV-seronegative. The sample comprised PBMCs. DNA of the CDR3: TGTGCCATCAGTGAGTCCACACAGGGAGGCTACACCTTC. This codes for CAISESTQGGYTF.